This T cell receptor beta chain was observed in a study of blood T cell repertoires in COVID-19. V dropped 2 bases and J dropped 0; count of bases not matched to a gene: 11. This CDR3 region has 19 residues. TCRdb's copy holds only in-frame clones and misses some; the assay was immunoSEQ multiplex PCR. The sample lists around 450,000 clones; about nine tenths were seen once. The sequencing sample was made of PBMCs or T cells enriched from blood (not recorded which). The sequence came from a young woman who had recovered from COVID-19. The V and J genes are TRBV5-3 and TRBJ2-3; 11 bases are a match to TRBD2. TRBV5-3 is given ORF status, its function remaining uncertain. This chain's CDR3 is CARSLELAGVPPSTDTQYF. DNA of the CDR3: TGTGCCAGAAGCTTAGAACTAGCGGGGGTTCCTCCTAGCACAGATACGCAGTATTTT.